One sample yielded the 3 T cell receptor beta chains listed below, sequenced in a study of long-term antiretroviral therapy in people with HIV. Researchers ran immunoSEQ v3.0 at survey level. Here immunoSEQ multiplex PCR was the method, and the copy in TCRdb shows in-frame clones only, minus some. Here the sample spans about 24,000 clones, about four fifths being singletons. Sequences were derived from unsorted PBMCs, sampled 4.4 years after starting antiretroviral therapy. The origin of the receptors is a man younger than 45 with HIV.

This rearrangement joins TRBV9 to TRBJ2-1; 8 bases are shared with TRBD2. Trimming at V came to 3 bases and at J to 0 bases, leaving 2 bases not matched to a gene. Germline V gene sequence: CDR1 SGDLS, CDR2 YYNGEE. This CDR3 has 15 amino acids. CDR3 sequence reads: CASSESGSSYNEQFF. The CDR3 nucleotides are TGTGCCAGCAGCGAAAGCGGGAGCTCCTACAATGAGCAGTTCTTC. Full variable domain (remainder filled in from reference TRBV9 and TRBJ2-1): DSGVTQTPKHLITATGQRVTLRCSPRSGDLSVYWYQQSLDQGLQFLIQYYNGEERAKGNILERFSAQQFPDLHSELNLSSLELGDSALYFCASSESGSSYNEQFFGPGTRLTVL.

The CDR3 is CASSVDDRGGSYEQYF. The CDR3 region has the DNA TGTGCCAGCAGCGTAGACGACAGGGGGGGCTCCTACGAGCAGTACTTC. The V call is TRBV9, the J call TRBJ2-7; TRBD1 agrees at 9 bases. With V trimmed by 0 bases and J by 0 bases, 4 bases remained unmatched. The CDR3 consists of 16 residues. Germline V gene data show CDR1 as SGDLS and CDR2 as YYNGEE. Looking up the rest from reference TRBV9 and TRBJ2-7 gives the full variable domain: DSGVTQTPKHLITATGQRVTLRCSPRSGDLSVYWYQQSLDQGLQFLIQYYNGEERAKGNILERFSAQQFPDLHSELNLSSLELGDSALYFCASSVDDRGGSYEQYFGPGTRLTVT.

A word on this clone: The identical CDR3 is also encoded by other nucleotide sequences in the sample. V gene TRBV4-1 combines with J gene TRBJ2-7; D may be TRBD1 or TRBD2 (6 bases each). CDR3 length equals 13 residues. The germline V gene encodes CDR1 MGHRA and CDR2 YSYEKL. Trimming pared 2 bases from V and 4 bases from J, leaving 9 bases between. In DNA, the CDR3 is TGCGCCAGCAGCCAACCGGGGGCATACGAGCAGTACTTC. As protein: CASSQPGAYEQYF.